This entry is about one T cell receptor beta chain. The source of the sample is a study of blood T cell repertoires in COVID-19. TCRdb's table, derived via immunoSEQ multiplex PCR, lists solely in-frame clones and lacks some. This table has 250,000 or so clones, approximately 83% appearing once. With 3 bases clipped from V and 7 bases from J, the junction kept 9 bases outside the gene matches. Germline CDR1 is WSHSY and CDR2 is SAAADI. The CDR3 extends over 14 amino acids. J is TRBJ2-7 and V is TRBV10-2, with 7 bases fitting TRBD2. This receptor was obtained from a man aged 50-59 years who had recovered from COVID-19. Sample: PBMCs or T cells enriched from blood (not recorded which). For the CDR3, the DNA is TGCGCCAGCAGTGAAGAGGGGAGGGCCGGAGAGCAGTACTTC. Translated, it gives CASSEEGRAGEQYF.